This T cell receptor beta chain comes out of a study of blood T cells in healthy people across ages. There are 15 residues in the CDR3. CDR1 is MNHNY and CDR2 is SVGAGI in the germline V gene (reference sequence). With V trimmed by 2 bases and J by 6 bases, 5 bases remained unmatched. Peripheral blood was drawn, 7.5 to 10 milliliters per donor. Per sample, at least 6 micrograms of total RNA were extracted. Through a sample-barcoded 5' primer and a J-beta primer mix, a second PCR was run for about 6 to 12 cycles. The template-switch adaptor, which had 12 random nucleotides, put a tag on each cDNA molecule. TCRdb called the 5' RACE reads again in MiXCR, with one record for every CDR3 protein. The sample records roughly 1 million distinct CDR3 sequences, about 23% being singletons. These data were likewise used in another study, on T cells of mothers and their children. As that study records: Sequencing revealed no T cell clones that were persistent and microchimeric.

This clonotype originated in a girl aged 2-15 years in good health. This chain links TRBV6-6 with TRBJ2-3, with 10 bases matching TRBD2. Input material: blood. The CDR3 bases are TGTGCCAGCAGTTACCCTAGCGGGAGTGAGGATACGCAGTATTTT. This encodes CASSYPSGSEDTQYF.